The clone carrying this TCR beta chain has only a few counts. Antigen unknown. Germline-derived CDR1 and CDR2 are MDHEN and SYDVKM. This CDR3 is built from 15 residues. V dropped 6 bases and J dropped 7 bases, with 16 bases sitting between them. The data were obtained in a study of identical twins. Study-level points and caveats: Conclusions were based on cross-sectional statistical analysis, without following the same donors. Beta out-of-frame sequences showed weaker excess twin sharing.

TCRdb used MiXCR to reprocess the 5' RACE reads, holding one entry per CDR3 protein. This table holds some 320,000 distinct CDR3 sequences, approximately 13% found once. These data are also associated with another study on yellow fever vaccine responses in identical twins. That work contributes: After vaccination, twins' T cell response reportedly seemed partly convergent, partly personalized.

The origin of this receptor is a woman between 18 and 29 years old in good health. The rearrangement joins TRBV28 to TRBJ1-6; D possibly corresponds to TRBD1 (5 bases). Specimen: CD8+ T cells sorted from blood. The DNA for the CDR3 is TGTGCCAGCAGCCCCTGGGGGGTACGGAATTCACCCCTCCACTTT. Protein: CASSPWGVRNSPLHF. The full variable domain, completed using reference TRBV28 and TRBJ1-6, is DVKVTQSSRYLVKRTGEKVFLECVQDMDHENMFWYRQDPGLGLRLIYFSYDVKMKEKGDIPEGYSVSREKKERFSLILESASTNQTSMYLCASSPWGVRNSPLHFGNGTRLTVT.